One T cell receptor beta chain is described in this entry. The junction shows a germline mismatch at one end, possibly a read error. This sample is drawn from a study of blood T cell repertoires in COVID-19. Turning to the study itself: Whether acute or convalescent, the COVID-19 samples came from the United States, Italy and Spain. PBMCs, B-cell-depleted T cells, or T cells provided the cDNA or gDNA that made up the material.

Per the original data handling: From reference gene primer amplification, estimates of nucleated cell counts were derived. Repertoires were generated with immunoSEQ multiplex PCR, while TCRdb's copy carries only in-frame clones and drops some. The V and J calls and clone size come from that table; D and trimming were worked out from the DNA. The sample lists approximately 270,000 clones, around nine tenths occurring once. The receptor was derived from an elderly man with acute or convalescent COVID-19. Sequencing input: peripheral blood.

The CDR3 DNA follows: TGTGCCAGCAGTTTAAGCGGGAGACAGATCTTC. This gives the protein CASSLSGRQIF. V is TRBV12-3 or TRBV12-4 and J is TRBJ1-2; D may be TRBD1 (5 bases). The CDR3 covers 11 residues.